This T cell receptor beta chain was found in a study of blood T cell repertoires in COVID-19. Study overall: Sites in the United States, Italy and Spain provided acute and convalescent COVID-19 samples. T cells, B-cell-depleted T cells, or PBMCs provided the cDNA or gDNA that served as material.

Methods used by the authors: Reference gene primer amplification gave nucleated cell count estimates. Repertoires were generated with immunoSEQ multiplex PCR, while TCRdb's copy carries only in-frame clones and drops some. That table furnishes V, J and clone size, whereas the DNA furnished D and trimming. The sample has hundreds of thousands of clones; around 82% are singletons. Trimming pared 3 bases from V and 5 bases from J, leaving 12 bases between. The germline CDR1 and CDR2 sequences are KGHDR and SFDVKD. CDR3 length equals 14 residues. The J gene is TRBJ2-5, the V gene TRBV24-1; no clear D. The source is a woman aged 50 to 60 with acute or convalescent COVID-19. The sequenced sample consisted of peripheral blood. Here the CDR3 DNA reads TGTGCCACCAGTGATCCCGTCCACACCGAGACCCAGTACTTC. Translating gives CATSDPVHTETQYF.